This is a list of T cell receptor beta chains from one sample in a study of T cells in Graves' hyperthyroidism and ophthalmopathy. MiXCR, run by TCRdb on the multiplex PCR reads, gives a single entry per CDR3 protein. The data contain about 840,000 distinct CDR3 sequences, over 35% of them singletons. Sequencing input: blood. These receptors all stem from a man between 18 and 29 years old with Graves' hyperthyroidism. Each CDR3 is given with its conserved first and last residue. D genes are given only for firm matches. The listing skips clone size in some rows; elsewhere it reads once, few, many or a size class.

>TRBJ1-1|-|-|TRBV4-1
TGCGCCAGCAGCCAAGACTCCGGGGGCTTAGAGCCTTTCTTT
CASSQDSGGLEPFF
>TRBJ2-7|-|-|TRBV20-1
TGCAGTGCCCCCCGGGGGATAACCTACGAGCAGTACTTC
CSAPRGITYEQYF
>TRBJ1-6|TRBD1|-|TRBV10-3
TGTGCCATCAGTGAGTGGGACAGGGAACTTTATTCACCCCTCCACTTT
CAISEWDRELYSPLHF
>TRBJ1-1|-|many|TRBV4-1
TGTGCCAGCAGCCAGAGGAACACTGAAGCTTTCTTT
CASSQRNTEAFF
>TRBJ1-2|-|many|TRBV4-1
TGCGCCAGCAGCCAAGTCCCTGGGGTCGCAAATGGCTACACCTTC
CASSQVPGVANGYTF
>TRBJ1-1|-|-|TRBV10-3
TGTGCCATCAGTGCTAGAAGCCCAGGGAACACTGAAGCTTTCTTT
CAISARSPGNTEAFF
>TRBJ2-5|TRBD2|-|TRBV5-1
TGCGCCAGCAGCCCTGGGACTAGCGCACAGACCCAGTACTTC
CASSPGTSAQTQYF
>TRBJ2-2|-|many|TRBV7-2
TGTGCCAGCAGCTTGAGACAAACGAACACCGGGGAGCTGTTTTTT
CASSLRQTNTGELFF
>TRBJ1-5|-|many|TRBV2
TGTGCCAGCAGCCGCAGTAATAGCAATCAGCCCCAGCATTTT
CASSRSNSNQPQHF
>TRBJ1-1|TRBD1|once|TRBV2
TGTGCCAGCAGTGAAGATGGACAGGGCGGCACTGAAGCTTTCTTT
CASSEDGQGGTEAFF
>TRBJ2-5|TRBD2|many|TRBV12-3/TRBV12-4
TGTGCCAGCAGCGTATTAGCGGGAGAGGAGACCCAGTACTTC
CASSVLAGEETQYF
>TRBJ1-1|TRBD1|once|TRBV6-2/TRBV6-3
TGTGCCAGCAGTTCTTCTGACAGGGCAAACACTGAAGCTTTCTTT
CASSSSDRANTEAFF
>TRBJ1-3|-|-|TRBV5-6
TGTGCCAGCAGTCGGGACTTTACTGGAAACACCATATATTTT
CASSRDFTGNTIYF
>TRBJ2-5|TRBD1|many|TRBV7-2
TGTGCCAGCAGCCAAATGGGGACAGTCCAAGAGACCCAGTACTTC
CASSQMGTVQETQYF
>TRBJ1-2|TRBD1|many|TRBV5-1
TGCGCCAGCAGCTTTACAGGGGGGTACGGCTACACCTTC
CASSFTGGYGYTF
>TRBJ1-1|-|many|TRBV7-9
TGTGCCAGCAGATCGGACGCGCACACTGAAGCTTTCTTT
CASRSDAHTEAFF
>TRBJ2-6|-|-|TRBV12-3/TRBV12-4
TGTGCCAGCAGTTTATATTGGCAGCCCTCTGGGGCCAACGTCCTGACTTTC
CASSLYWQPSGANVLTF
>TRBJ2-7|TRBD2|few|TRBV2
TGTGCCATCGGTGGGCGAACTAGCGGGAGTTCCTACGAGCAGTACTTC
CAIGGRTSGSSYEQYF
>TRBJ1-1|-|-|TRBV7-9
TGCGCCAGCAGCCAAACCTCGTGGGCGGGGAGCACTGAAGCTTTCTTT
CASSQTSWAGSTEAFF
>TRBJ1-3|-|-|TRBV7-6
TGTGCCAGCAGCCCCTATGAACTGGCTGGAAACACCATATATTTT
CASSPYELAGNTIYF
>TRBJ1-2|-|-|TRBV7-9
TGTGCCAGCAGCGGCCCGGGGGGTGGCTACACCTTC
CASSGPGGGYTF
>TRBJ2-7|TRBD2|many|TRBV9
TGTGCCAGCAGCGCCACTAGCGGAGCCTACGAGCAGTACTTC
CASSATSGAYEQYF